This TCR beta chain was obtained from a study of blood T cells in healthy people across ages. A note on this clonotype: Antigen specificity is unknown.

Whole-study results and caveats: Roughly linearly, TCR beta diversity per million T cells fell as age increased.

For the second PCR, which ran for about 6 to 12 cycles, a sample-barcoded 5' primer and a J-beta primer mix were used. Researchers report that a template-switch adaptor with 12 random nucleotides tagged each cDNA molecule. TCRdb fed the 5' RACE reads into MiXCR, producing one record per CDR3 protein. The sample yields around 690,000 distinct CDR3 sequences, 45% to 65% seen once. The clonotype was recovered from a man in his 60s in good health. The sequenced sample consisted of blood.

The CDR3 loop is CASSPRPEINTEAFF. CDR3 DNA sequence: TGCGCCAGCAGCCCGCGTCCGGAGATAAACACTGAAGCTTTCTTT. The chain uses TRBV4-1 and TRBJ1-1, with no clear D. Per the germline V gene, CDR1 is MGHRA and CDR2 is YSYEKL. The CDR3 sequence is 15 residues long. The germline V and J ends were trimmed by 4 bases and 2 bases, with 14 bases remaining between them.